Given below is one T cell receptor (beta chain) in context. What it recognizes is unknown. Looked up from germline, CDR1 is MNHEY and CDR2 is SMNVEV (reference sequence). The CDR3 is 17 residues long. The J segment lost 8 bases and the V segment lost 5 bases, leaving 17 bases of the junction unmatched. The sample belongs to a study of T cells in narcolepsy. Sequenced by immunoSEQ multiplex PCR; TCRdb stores in-frame clones only, minus some. This table holds about 36,000 clones, approximately 77% found once. Study-wide findings and caveats: Autoreactive HCRT-specific and TRIB2-specific clonotypes were marked in same-patient CSF-versus-blood CD4+ comparisons. Some memory CD4+ repertoires had no autoreactive clone sequences. Autoreactive clonotypes reportedly recurred in blood of same and different patients, not controls.

The receptor comes from a human donor in good health. Sequenced input: memory (CD45RA-) CD4+ T cells from blood. The V and J genes are TRBV27 and TRBJ2-2; TRBD2 aligns across 7 bases. The CDR3 region is CASSIVVAGEYFGELFF. The CDR3 coding sequence is TGTGCCAGCAGTATCGTTGTGGCGGGAGAGTACTTTGGGGAGCTGTTTTTT.